Here is one T cell receptor beta chain with its context. The entry originates in a study of blood T cell repertoires in COVID-19. Study processing details: From reference gene primer amplification, estimates of nucleated cell counts were derived. Measured with immunoSEQ multiplex PCR; TCRdb has only the in-frame clones, and not every one. V, J and clone size were drawn from that table, and D and trimming were deduced from the DNA. The sample gives hundreds of thousands of clones, 88% of which show up once; approximately 2% is in the top ten. Participant age was roughly 18 to 90 years, and participants resided in about two dozen US areas. Cohort placement rested on clinical history that participants reported themselves. The clonotype was recovered from a middle-aged woman with acute COVID-19. Sequencing was done on a sample of PBMCs or T cells enriched from blood (not recorded which).

The CDR3 bases are TGCGCCAGCAGCTGGGACACTACCTACGAGCAGTACTTC. Translated, it gives CASSWDTTYEQYF. The chain uses TRBV5-1 and TRBJ2-7; weak D call: TRBD1 (6 bases). CDR1 and CDR2 (germline): SGHRS, YFSETQ. The V gene lost 3 bases and the J gene lost 2 bases, with 9 bases spanning the gap. The CDR3 loop spans 13 amino acids.